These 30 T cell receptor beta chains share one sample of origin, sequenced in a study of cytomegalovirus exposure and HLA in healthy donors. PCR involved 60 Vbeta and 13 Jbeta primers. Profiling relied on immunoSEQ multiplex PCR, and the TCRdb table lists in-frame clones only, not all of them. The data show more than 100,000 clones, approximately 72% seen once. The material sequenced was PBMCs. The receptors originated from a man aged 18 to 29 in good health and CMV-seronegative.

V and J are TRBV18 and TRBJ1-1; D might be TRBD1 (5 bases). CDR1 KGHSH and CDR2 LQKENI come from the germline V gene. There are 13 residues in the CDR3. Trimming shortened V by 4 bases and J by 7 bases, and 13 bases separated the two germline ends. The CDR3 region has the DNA TGTGCCAGCTCACAATTGGGGGAGGGTGAAGCTTTCTTT. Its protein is CASSQLGEGEAFF.

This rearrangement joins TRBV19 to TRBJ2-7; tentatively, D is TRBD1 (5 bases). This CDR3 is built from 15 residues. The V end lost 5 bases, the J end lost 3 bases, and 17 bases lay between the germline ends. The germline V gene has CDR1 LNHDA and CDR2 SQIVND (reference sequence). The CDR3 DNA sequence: TGTGCCAGTAGTGGCATGATTGGCGGACACTACGAGCAGTACTTC. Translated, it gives CASSGMIGGHYEQYF.

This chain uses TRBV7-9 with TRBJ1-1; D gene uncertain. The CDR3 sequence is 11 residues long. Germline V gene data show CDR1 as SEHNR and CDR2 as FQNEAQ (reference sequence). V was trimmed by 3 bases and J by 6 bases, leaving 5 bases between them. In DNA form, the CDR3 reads TGTGCCAGCAGCTTTGGGCCTGAAGCTTTCTTT. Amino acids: CASSFGPEAFF.

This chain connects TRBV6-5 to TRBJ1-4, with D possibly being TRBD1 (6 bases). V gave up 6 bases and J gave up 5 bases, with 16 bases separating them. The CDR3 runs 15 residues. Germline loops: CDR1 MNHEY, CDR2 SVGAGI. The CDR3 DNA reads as TGTGCCAGCAGCTACGGGGGGGCCGGGAATGAAAAACTGTTTTTT. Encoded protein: CASSYGGAGNEKLFF.

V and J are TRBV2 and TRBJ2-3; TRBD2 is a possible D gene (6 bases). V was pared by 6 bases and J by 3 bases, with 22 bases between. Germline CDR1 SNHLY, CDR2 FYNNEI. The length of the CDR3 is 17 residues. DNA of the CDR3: TGTGCCAGCAGCGGGGCCCCCGGCGGGGCCGGGACAGATACGCAGTATTTT. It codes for CASSGAPGGAGTDTQYF.

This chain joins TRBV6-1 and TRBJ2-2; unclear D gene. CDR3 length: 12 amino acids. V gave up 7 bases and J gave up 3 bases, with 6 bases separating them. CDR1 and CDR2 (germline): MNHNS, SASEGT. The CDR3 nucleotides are TGTGCCAGCAATAGTGACACCGGGGAGCTGTTTTTT. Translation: CASNSDTGELFF.

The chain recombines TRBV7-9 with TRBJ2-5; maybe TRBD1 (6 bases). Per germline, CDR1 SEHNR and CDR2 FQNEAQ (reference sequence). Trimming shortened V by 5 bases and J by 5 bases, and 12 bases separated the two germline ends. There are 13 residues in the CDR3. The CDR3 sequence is CASSKGDKETQYF. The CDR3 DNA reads TGTGCCAGCAGCAAAGGGGACAAGGAGACCCAGTACTTC.

CDR3 in DNA: TGTGCCAGCAGTTTCTCCGGGAGCAGCGGCGAGCAGTACTTC. It translates to CASSFSGSSGEQYF. The V and J genes are TRBV27 and TRBJ2-7, with D maybe TRBD2 (6 bases). From germline, CDR1 is MNHEY and CDR2 SMNVEV (reference sequence). The V and J ends lost 3 bases and 6 bases respectively, with 15 bases between them. The CDR3 sequence is 14 residues long.

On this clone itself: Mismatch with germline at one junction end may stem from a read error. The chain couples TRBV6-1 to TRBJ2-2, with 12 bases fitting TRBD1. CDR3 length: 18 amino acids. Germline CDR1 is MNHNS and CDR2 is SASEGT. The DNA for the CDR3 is TGTGCCACCAGTGGCCTGGGACAGGGGGCTTCGAACACCGGGGAGCTGTTTTTT. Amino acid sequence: CATSGLGQGASNTGELFF.

For the CDR3, the DNA is TGTGCCAGCAGTCTGGGACAGGGTTATTCACCCCTCCACTTT. This codes for CASSLGQGYSPLHF. The V call is TRBV28, the J call TRBJ1-6; 9 nucleotides match TRBD1. The V gene's germline CDR1 is MDHEN and CDR2 SYDVKM. Trimming at V came to 5 bases and at J to 8 bases, leaving 4 bases not matched to a gene. The CDR3 runs to 14 residues.

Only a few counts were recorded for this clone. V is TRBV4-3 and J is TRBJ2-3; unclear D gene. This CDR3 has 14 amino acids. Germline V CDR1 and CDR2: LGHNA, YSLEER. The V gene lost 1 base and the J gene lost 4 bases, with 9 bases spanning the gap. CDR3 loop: CASSQVIASDTQYF. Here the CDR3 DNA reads TGCGCCAGCAGCCAAGTGATAGCCTCAGATACGCAGTATTTT.

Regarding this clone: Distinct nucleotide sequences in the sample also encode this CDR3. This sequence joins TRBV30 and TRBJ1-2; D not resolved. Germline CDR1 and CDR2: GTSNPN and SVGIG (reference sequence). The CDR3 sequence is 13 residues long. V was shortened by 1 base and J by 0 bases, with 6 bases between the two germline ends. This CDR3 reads CAWSDRANYGYTF. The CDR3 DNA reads TGTGCCTGGAGTGACAGAGCTAACTATGGCTACACCTTC.

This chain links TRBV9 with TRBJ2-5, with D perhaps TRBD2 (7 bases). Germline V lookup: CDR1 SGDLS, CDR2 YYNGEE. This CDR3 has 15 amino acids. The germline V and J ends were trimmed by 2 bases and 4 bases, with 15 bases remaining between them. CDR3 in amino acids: CASSVVGGGRETQYF. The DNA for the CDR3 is TGTGCCAGCAGCGTCGTGGGAGGGGGGAGAGAGACCCAGTACTTC.

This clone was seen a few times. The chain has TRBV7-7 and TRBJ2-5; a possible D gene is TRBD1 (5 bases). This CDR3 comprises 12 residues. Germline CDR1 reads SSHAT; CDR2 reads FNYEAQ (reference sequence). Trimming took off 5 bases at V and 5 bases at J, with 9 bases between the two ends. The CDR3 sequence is CASSPGWETQYF. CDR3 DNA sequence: TGTGCCAGCAGCCCAGGGTGGGAGACCCAGTACTTC.

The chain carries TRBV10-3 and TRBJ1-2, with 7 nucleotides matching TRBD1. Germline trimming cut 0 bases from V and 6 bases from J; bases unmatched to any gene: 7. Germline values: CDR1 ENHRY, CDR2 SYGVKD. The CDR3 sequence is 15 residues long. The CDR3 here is CAISESPDRLDGYTF. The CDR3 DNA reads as TGTGCCATCAGTGAGTCACCGGACAGGCTGGATGGCTACACCTTC.

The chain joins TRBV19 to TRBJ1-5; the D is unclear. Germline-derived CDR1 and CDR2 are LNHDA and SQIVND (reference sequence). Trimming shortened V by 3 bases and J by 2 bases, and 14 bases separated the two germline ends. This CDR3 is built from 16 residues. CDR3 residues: CASSISGNVGNQPQHF. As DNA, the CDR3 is TGTGCCAGTAGTATTTCGGGGAATGTGGGCAATCAGCCCCAGCATTTT.

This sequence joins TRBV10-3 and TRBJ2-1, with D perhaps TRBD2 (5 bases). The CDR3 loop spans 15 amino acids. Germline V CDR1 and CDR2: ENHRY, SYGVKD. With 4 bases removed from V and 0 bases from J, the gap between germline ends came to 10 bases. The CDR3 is CAISGTRSSYNEQFF. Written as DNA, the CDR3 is TGTGCCATCAGTGGGACTCGGAGCTCCTACAATGAGCAGTTCTTC.

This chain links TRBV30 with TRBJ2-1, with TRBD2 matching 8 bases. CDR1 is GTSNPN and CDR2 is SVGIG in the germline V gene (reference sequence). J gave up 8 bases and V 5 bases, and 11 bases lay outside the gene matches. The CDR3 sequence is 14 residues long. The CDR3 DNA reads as TGTGCCTGGGGGGGACTAGGGCTTGTCGATGAGCAGTTCTTC. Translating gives CAWGGLGLVDEQFF.

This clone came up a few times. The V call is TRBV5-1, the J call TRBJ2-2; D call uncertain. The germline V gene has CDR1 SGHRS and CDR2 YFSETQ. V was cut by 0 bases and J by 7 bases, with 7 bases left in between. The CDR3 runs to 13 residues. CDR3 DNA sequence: TGCGCCAGCAGCTTGGCAACTGGCGGGGAGCTGTTTTTT. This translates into CASSLATGGELFF. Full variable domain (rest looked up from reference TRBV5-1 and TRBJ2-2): KAGVTQTPRYLIKTRGQQVTLSCSPISGHRSVSWYQQTPGQGLQFLFEYFSETQRNKGNFPGRFSGRQFSNSRSEMNVSTLELGDSALYLCASSLATGGELFFGEGSRLTVL.

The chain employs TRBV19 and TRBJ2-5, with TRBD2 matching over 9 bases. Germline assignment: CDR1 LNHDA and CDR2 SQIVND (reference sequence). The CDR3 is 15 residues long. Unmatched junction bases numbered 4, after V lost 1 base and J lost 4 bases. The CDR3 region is CASSIAAGGSETQYF. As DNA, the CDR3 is TGTGCCAGTAGTATAGCAGCGGGGGGTTCAGAGACCCAGTACTTC.

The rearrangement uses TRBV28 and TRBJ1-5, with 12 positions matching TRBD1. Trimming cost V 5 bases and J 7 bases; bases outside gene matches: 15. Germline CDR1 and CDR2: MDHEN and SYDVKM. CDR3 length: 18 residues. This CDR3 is CASSITWDRGRLGQPQHF. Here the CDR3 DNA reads TGTGCCAGCAGTATTACCTGGGACAGGGGGCGTTTAGGCCAGCCCCAGCATTTT.

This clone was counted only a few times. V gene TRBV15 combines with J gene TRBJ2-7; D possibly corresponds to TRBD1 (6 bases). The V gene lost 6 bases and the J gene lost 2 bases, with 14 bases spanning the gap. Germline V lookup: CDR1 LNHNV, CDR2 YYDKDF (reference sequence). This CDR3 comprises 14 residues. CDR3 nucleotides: TGTGCCACCAGTTCCCCGGGACAAGCCTACGAGCAGTACTTC. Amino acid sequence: CATSSPGQAYEQYF.

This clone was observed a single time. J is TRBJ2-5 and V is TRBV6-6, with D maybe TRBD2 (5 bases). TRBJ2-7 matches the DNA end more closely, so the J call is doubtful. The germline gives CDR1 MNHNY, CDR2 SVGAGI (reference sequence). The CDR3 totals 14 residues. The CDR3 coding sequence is TGTGCCAGCAGTTACCCCCGGGACTCCTACGAGCAGTACTTC. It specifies CASSYPRDSYEQYF.

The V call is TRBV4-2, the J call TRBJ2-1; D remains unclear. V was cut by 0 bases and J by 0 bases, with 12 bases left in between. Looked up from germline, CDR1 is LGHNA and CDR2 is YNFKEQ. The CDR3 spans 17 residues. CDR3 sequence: CASSQDLSVSSYNEQFF. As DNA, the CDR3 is TGTGCCAGCAGCCAAGATCTGAGCGTTAGCTCCTACAATGAGCAGTTCTTC.

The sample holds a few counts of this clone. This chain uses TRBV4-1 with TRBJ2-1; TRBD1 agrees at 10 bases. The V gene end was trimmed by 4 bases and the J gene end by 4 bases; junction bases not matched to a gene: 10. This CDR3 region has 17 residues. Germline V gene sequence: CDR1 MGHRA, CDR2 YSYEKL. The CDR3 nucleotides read TGCGCCAGCAGCCTCCGGGAGACAGGGGGCGCTTACAATGAGCAGTTCTTC. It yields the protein CASSLRETGGAYNEQFF.

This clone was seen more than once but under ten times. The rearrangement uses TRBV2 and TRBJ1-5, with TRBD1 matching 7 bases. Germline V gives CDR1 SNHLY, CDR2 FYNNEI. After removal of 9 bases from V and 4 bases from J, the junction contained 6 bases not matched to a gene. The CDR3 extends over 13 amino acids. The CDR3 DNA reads TGTGCCAGTCGAGACAGGGTAAATCAGCCCCAGCATTTT. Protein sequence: CASRDRVNQPQHF.

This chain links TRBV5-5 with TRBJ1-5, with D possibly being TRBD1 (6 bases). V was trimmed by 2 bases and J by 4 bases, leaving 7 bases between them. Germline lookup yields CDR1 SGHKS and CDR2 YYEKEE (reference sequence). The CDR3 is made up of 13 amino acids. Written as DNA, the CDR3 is TGTGCCAGCAGCTTCCAGGGGAATCAGCCCCAGCATTTT. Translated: CASSFQGNQPQHF.

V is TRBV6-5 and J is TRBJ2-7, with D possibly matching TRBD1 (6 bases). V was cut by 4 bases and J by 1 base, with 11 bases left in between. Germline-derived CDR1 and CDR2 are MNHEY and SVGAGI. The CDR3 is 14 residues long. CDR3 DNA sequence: TGTGCCAGCAGTTCCCGAGGACAGTCCTACGAGCAGTACTTC. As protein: CASSSRGQSYEQYF.

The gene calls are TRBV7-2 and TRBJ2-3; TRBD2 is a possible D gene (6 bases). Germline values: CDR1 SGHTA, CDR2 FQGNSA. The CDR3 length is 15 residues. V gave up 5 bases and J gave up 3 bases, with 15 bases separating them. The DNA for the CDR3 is TGTGCCAGCAGCCTTTTCTTTGGGAGGACAGATACGCAGTATTTT. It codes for CASSLFFGRTDTQYF.

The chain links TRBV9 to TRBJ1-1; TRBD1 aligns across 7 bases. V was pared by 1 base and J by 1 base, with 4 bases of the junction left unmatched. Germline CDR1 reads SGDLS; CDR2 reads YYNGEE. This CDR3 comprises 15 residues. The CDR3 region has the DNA TGTGCCAGCAGCGTATCAGACAGGGCGAACACTGAAGCTTTCTTT. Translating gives CASSVSDRANTEAFF.